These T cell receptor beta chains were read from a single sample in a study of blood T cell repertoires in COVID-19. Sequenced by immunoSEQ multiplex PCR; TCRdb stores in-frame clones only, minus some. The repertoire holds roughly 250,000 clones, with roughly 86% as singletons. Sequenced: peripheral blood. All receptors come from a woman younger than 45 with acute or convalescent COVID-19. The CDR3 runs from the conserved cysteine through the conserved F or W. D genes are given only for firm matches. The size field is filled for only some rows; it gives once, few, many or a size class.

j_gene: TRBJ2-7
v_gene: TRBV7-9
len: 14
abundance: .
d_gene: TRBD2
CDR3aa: CASSWGGTRYEQYF
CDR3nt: TGTGCCAGCAGCTGGGGGGGTACCCGATACGAGCAGTACTTC

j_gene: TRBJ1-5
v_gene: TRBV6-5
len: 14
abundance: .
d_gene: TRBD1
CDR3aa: CASSQRQGAQPQHF
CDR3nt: TGTGCCAGCAGTCAGAGACAGGGGGCGCAGCCCCAGCATTTT

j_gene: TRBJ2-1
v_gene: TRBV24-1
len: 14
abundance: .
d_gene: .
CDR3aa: CATSDLYPTNEQFF
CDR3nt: TGTGCCACCAGTGATCTTTACCCCACTAATGAGCAGTTCTTC

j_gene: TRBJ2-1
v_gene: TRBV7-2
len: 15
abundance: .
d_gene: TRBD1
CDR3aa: CASSMGQGAGDEQFF
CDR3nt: TGTGCCAGCAGCATGGGACAGGGGGCGGGAGATGAGCAGTTCTTC

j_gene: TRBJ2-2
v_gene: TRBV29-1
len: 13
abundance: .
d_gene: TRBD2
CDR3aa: CSVRERNTGELFF
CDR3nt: TGCAGCGTGCGGGAGAGGAACACCGGGGAGCTGTTTTTT

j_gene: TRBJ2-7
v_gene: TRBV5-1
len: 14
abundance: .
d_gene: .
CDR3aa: CASSPGSGFREQYF
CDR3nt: TGCGCCAGCAGCCCAGGATCAGGGTTTCGCGAGCAGTACTTC

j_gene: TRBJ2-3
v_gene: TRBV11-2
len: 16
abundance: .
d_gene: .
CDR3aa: CASSPGLGRLTDTQYF
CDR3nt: TGTGCCAGCAGCCCCGGACTGGGGAGGCTCACAGATACGCAGTATTTT

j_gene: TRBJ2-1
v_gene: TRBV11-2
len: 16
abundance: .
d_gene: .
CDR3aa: CASSFFEGGRYNEQFF
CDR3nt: TGTGCCAGCAGCTTTTTTGAGGGGGGGAGATACAATGAGCAGTTCTTC

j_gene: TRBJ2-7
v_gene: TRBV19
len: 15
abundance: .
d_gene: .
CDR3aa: CASSAQTGPPVEQYF
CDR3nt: TGTGCCAGTAGTGCGCAGACAGGTCCTCCGGTGGAGCAGTACTTC

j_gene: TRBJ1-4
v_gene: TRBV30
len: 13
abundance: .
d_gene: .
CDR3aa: CAWSVSQPEKLFF
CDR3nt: TGTGCCTGGAGTGTATCACAGCCCGAAAAACTGTTTTTT

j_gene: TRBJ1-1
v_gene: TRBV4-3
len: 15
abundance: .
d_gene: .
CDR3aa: CASSQELRGNPEAFF
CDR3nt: TGCGCCAGCAGCCAAGAACTCCGAGGGAATCCTGAAGCTTTCTTT

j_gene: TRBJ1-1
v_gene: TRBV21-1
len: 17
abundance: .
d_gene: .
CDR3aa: CASSKVGCRGFGTEAFF
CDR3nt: TGTGCCAGCAGCAAAGTTGGTTGTAGGGGCTTTGGCACTGAAGCTTTCTTT

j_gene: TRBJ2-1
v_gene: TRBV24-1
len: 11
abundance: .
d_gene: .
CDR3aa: CATTGSGEQFF
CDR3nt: TGTGCCACCACCGGGTCTGGTGAGCAGTTCTTC

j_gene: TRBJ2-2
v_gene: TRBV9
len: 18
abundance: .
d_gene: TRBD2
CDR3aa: CASSPHPGLTSSAGELFF
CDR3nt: TGTGCCAGCAGCCCCCATCCGGGACTAACCTCGAGCGCCGGGGAGCTGTTTTTT

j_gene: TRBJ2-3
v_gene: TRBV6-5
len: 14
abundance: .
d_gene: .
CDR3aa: CASTGGPGTDTQYF
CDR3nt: TGTGCCAGCACGGGTGGTCCCGGCACAGATACGCAGTATTTT

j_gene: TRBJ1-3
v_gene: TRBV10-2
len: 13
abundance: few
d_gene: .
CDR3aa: CASNSGVGNTIYF
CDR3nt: TGCGCCAGCAATTCGGGGGTCGGAAACACCATATATTTT

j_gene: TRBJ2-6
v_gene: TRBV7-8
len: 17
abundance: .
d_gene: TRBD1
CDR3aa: CASSLLQGATGANVLTF
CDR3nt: TGTGCCAGCAGCTTGTTACAGGGGGCTACCGGGGCCAACGTCCTGACTTTC

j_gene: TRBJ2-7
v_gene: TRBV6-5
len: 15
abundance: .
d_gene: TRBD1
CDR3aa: CASSYGRGQIYEQYF
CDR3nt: TGTGCCAGCAGTTACGGCAGGGGGCAGATCTACGAGCAGTACTTC

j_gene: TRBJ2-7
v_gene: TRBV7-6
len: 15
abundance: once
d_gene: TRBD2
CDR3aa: CASSPRAGGRYEQYF
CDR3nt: TGTGCCAGCAGCCCTCGAGCGGGAGGGCGGTACGAGCAGTACTTC

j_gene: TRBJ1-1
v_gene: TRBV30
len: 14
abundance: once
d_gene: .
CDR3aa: CAWSPPTPNTEAFF
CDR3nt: TGTGCCTGGAGTCCCCCGACACCGAACACTGAAGCTTTCTTT

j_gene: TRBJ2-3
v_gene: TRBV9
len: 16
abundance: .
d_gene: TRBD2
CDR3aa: CASSAPGREVTDTQYF
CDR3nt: TGTGCCAGCAGCGCTCCAGGGAGGGAGGTAACAGATACGCAGTATTTT

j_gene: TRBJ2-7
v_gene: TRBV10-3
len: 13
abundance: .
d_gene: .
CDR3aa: CAIGGQRVYEQYF
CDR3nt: TGTGCCATCGGTGGACAGAGAGTCTACGAGCAGTACTTC

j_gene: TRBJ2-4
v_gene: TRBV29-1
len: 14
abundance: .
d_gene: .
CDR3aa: CSVAVGVAKNIQYF
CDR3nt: TGCAGCGTTGCTGTGGGAGTCGCCAAAAACATTCAGTACTTC

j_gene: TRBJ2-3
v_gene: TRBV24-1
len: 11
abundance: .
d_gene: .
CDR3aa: CATGVAGTQYF
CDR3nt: TGTGCCACCGGGGTGGCGGGTACGCAGTATTTT

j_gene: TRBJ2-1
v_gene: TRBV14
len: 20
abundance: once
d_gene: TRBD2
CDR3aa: CASSRKAGLAGGGRYNEQFF
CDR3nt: TGTGCCAGCAGCCGAAAAGCCGGACTAGCGGGAGGTGGTCGGTACAATGAGCAGTTCTTC

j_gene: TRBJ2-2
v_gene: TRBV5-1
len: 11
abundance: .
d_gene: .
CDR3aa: CASRDSGELFF
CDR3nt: TGCGCCAGCAGAGATAGCGGGGAGCTGTTTTTT

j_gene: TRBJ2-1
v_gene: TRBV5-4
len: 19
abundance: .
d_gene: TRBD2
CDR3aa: CASSFEPAGGPFSYNEQFF
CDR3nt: TGTGCCAGCAGCTTTGAGCCGGCGGGAGGGCCGTTTTCCTACAATGAGCAGTTCTTC

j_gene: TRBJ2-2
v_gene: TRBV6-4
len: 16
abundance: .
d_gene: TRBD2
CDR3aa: CASRQIAGANTGELFF
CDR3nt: TGTGCCAGCAGACAGATAGCGGGAGCAAACACCGGGGAGCTGTTTTTT

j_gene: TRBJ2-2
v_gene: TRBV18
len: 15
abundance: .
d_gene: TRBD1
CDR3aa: CASSAGTGSTGELFF
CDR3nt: TGTGCCAGCTCGGCCGGGACAGGATCTACCGGGGAGCTGTTTTTT

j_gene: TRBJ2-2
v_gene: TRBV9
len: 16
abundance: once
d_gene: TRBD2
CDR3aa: CASSVRTSGRTGELFF
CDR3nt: TGTGCCAGCAGCGTCAGGACTAGCGGGAGGACCGGGGAGCTGTTTTTT

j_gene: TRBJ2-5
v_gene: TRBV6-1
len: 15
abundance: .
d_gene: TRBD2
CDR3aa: CASSEAGLAEETQYF
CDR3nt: TGTGCCAGCAGTGAAGCCGGACTAGCGGAAGAGACCCAGTACTTC

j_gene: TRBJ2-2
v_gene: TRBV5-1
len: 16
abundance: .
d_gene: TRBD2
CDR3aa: CASSPPGGENTGELFF
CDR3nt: TGCGCCAGCAGCCCACCGGGGGGGGAGAACACCGGGGAGCTGTTTTTT

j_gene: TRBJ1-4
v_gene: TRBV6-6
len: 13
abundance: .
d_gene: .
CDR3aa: CASYRPTNEKLFF
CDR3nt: TGTGCCAGCTACAGACCAACTAATGAAAAACTGTTTTTT

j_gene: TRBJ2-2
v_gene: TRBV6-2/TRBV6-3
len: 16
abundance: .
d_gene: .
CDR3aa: CASSSSARVLTGELFF
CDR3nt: TGTGCCAGCAGTTCCAGCGCTCGGGTTCTCACCGGGGAGCTGTTTTTT

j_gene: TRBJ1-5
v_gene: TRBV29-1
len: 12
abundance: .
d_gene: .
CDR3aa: CSAGGVGQPQHF
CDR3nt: TGCAGCGCCGGGGGGGTAGGGCAGCCCCAGCATTTT

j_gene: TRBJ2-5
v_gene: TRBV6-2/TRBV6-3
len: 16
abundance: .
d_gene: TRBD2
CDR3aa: CASSSPGLAGGETQYF
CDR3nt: TGTGCCAGCAGCTCCCCGGGACTAGCGGGAGGGGAGACCCAGTACTTC

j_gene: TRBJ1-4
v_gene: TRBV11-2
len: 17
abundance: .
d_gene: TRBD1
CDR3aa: CASSPGTGGESNEKLFF
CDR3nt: TGTGCCAGCAGCCCGGGGACAGGGGGCGAGAGTAATGAAAAACTGTTTTTT

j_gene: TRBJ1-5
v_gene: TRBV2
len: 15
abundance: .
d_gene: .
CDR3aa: CASSPQGTSNQPQHF
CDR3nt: TGTGCCAGCAGCCCTCAGGGCACCTCTAATCAGCCCCAGCATTTT

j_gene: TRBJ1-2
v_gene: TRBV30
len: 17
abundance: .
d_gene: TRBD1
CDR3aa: CAWSYDLYRGSNYGYTF
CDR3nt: TGTGCCTGGAGTTACGACTTATACAGGGGCTCTAACTATGGCTACACCTTC

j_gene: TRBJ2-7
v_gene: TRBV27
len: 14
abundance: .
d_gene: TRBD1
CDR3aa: CASSWTGGRYEQYF
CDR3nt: TGTGCCAGCAGTTGGACAGGGGGCAGGTACGAGCAGTACTTC

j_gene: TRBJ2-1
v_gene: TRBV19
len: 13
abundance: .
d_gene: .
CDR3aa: CASSIRDFGRAVF
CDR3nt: TGTGCCAGTAGTATCAGGGACTTCGGCCGGGCGGTCTTC

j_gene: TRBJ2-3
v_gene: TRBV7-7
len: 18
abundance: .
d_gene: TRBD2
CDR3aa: CASSPGTSGRGSTDTQYF
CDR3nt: TGTGCCAGCAGCCCCGGGACTAGCGGGAGAGGTAGCACAGATACGCAGTATTTT

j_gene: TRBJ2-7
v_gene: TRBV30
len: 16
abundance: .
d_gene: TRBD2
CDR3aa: CAWRLPGLPSSYEQYF
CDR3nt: TGTGCCTGGAGACTGCCGGGACTACCGAGCTCCTACGAGCAGTACTTC

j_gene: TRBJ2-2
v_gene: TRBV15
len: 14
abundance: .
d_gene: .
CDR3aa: CATSRVGGLAPEFF
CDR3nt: TGTGCCACCAGCAGAGTTGGAGGGCTAGCCCCGGAGTTTTTT

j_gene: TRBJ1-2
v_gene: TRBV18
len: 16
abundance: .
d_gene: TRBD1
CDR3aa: CASSRGQGTGNYGYTF
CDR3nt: TGTGCCAGCTCACGGGGACAGGGAACGGGAAACTATGGCTACACCTTC

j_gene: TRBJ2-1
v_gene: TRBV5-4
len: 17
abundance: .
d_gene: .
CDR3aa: CASSRPGSKSSYNEQFF
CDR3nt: TGTGCCAGCAGCCGCCCCGGGAGCAAGAGCTCCTACAATGAGCAGTTCTTC

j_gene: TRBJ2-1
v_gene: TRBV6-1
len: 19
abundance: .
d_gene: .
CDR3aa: CASSEFLGQGRLSYNEQFF
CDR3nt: TGTGCCAGCAGTGAATTCTTGGGGCAGGGCAGGCTGAGCTACAATGAGCAGTTCTTC

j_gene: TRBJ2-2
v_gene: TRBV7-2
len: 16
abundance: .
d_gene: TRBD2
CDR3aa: CASSSRAIAGVWELFF
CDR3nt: TGTGCCAGCAGCTCAAGGGCAATAGCGGGAGTGTGGGAGCTGTTTTTT

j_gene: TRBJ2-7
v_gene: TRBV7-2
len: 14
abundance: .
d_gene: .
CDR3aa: CASSLGLASYEQYF
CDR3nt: TGTGCCAGCAGCTTAGGGCTAGCATCCTACGAGCAGTACTTC

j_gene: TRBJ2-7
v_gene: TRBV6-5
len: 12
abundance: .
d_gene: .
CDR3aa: CASSGPTYEQYF
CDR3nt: TGTGCCAGCAGCGGTCCTACCTACGAGCAGTACTTC

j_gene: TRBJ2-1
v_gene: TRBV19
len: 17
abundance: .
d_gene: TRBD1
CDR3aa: CASTPGQGLSIYNEQFF
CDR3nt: TGTGCCAGTACCCCGGGACAGGGCCTTTCCATCTACAATGAGCAGTTCTTC

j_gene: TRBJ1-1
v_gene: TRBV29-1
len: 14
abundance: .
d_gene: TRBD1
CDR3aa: CSALNRGGNTEAFF
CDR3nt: TGCAGCGCACTTAACAGGGGTGGGAACACTGAAGCTTTCTTT

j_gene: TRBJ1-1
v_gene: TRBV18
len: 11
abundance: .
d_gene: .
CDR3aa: CASSPMREAFF
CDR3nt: TGTGCCAGCTCACCAATGAGGGAAGCTTTCTTT

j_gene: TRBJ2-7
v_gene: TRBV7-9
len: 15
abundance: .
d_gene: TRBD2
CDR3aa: CASSGWREILGEQYF
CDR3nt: TGTGCCAGCAGCGGGTGGCGGGAGATCCTCGGCGAGCAGTACTTC

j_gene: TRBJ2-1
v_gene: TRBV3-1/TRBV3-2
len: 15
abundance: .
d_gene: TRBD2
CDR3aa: CASSQGWTSGIEQFF
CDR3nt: TGTGCCAGCAGCCAAGGATGGACTAGCGGGATTGAGCAGTTCTTC